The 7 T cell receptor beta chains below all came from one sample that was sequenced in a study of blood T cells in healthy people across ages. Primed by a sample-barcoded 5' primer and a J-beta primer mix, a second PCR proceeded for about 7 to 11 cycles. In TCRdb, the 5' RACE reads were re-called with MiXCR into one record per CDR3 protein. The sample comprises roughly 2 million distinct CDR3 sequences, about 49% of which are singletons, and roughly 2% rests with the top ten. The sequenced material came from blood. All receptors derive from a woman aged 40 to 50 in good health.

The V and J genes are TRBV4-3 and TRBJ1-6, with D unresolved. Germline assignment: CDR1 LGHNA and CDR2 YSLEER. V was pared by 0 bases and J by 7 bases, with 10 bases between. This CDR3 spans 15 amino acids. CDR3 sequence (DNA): TGCGCCAGCAGCCAAGAACATCAGGACAATTCACCCCTCCACTTT. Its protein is CASSQEHQDNSPLHF.

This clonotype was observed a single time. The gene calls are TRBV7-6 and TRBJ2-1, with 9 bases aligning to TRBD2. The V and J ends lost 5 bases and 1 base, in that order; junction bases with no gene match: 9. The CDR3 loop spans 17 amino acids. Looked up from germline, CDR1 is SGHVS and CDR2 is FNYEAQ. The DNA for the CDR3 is TGTGCCAGCAGCGGACTGGGGGCGGGGGGGTCCTACAATGAGCAGTTCTTC. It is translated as CASSGLGAGGSYNEQFF.

The CDR3 DNA reads TGTGCCAGCAGTTTCGGTAGTAGCGGAGAGACCCAGTACTTC. Translating it yields CASSFGSSGETQYF. The chain carries TRBV12-3 or TRBV12-4 and TRBJ2-5, with a weak D call TRBD2 (6 bases). V lost 3 bases to trimming and J lost 4 bases, with 12 bases between them. The length of the CDR3 is 14 residues.

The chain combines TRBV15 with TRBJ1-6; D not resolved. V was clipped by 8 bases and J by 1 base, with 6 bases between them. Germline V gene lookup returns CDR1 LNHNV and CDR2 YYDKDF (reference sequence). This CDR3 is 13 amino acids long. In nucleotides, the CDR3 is TGTGCCACCCGGAGATCCTATAATTCACCCCTCCACTTT. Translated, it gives CATRRSYNSPLHF. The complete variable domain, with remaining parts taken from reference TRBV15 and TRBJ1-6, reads DAMVIQNPRYQVTQFGKPVTLSCSQTLNHNVMYWYQQKSSQAPKLLFHYYDKDFNNEADTPDNFQSRRPNTSFCFLDIRSPGLGDTAMYLCATRRSYNSPLHFGNGTRLTVT.

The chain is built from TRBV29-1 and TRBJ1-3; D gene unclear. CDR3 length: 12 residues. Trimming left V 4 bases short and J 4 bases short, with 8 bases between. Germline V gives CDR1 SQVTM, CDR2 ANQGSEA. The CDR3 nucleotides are TGCAGCGTTGCGTCATTGGGAAACACCATATATTTT. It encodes CSVASLGNTIYF.

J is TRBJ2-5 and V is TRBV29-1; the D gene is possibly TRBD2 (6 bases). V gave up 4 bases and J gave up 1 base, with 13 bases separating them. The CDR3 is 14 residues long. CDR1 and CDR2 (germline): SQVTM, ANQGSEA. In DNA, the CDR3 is TGCAGCGTTGTATATAGGGAGGCCCAAGAGACCCAGTACTTC. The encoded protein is CSVVYREAQETQYF.

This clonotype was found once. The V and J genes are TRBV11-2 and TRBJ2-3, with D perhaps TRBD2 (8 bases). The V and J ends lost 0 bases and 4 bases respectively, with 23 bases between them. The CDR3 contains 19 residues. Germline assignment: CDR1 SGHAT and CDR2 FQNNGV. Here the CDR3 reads CASSLDAGGIRGIADTQYF. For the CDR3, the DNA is TGTGCCAGCAGCTTAGATGCGGGGGGAATCAGGGGGATAGCAGATACGCAGTATTTT.